These 19 T cell receptor beta chains came from one sample sequenced in a study of shared clonotypes between healthy human individuals. Data came from immunoSEQ multiplex PCR; TCRdb stores just in-frame clones and leaves some out. This sample has some 2,100,000 clones, with 95% found just once. The sequenced material came from naive CD4+ T cells sorted from blood. As to subset: CD45RA+ positively selected. The receptors were gathered from a man aged 18 to 35 in good health.

In this sample, this clone turned up once. This rearrangement joins TRBV4-1 to TRBJ1-6, with unresolved D. The CDR3 runs 17 residues. V shed 0 bases and J shed 6 bases, with 15 bases lying between them. Looked up from germline, CDR1 is MGHRA and CDR2 is YSYEKL. DNA of the CDR3: TGCGCCAGCAGCCAAGAAGGGAAAGGTCGGTTTAATTCACCCCTCCACTTT. It is translated as CASSQEGKGRFNSPLHF.

The V and J genes are TRBV15 and TRBJ2-3; D possibly corresponds to TRBD1 (5 bases). Germline values: CDR1 LNHNV, CDR2 YYDKDF (reference sequence). V was trimmed by 2 bases and J by 1 base, leaving 13 bases between them. CDR3 size: 16 residues. The CDR3 DNA reads TGTGCCACCAGCAGACTTCAACAAGGGGGCACAGATACGCAGTATTTT. Encoded protein: CATSRLQQGGTDTQYF.

This clone showed up just once. CDR3 protein: CASTDWHRGNSPLHF. The CDR3 nucleotides read TGTGCCAGTACCGACTGGCACAGGGGGAATTCACCCCTCCACTTT. The chain has TRBV19 and TRBJ1-6, with 8 positions matching TRBD1. Unmatched junction bases numbered 9, after V lost 7 bases and J lost 7 bases. The V gene's germline CDR1 is LNHDA and CDR2 SQIVND (reference sequence). This CDR3 region has 15 residues.

The CDR3 DNA reads as TGTGCCAGCAGTTTCGAGGCCAGGTACGAGCAGTACTTC. Protein: CASSFEARYEQYF. V gene TRBV27 combines with J gene TRBJ2-7; D gene unclear. Germline V gene lookup returns CDR1 MNHEY and CDR2 SMNVEV (reference sequence). This CDR3 is 13 amino acids long. Trimming left V 3 bases short and J 4 bases short, with 10 bases between.

This chain connects TRBV18 to TRBJ2-7; 8 nucleotides agree with TRBD1. This CDR3 region has 14 residues. The J segment lost 2 bases and the V segment lost 6 bases, leaving 6 bases of the junction unmatched. CDR1 KGHSH and CDR2 LQKENI come from the germline V gene. This CDR3 is CASSLTQGAYEQYF. In nucleotides, the CDR3 is TGTGCCAGCTCCTTGACACAGGGGGCCTACGAGCAGTACTTC.

CDR3 nucleotides: TGTGCCTGGAGTCCTTCCAATGAGCAGTTCTTC. Translated: CAWSPSNEQFF. The chain couples TRBV30 to TRBJ2-1, with D uncertain. V dropped 2 bases and J dropped 6 bases, with 5 bases sitting between them. The CDR3 has 11 residues. Germline values: CDR1 GTSNPN, CDR2 SVGIG (reference sequence).

This clone was seen a few times. The chain uses TRBV6-6 and TRBJ1-4; no firm D call. CDR1 is MNHNY and CDR2 is SVGAGI in the germline V gene (reference sequence). Between the trimmed V and J ends, which lost 5 bases and 5 bases, there was a span of 0 bases. This CDR3 is built from 10 residues. This chain's CDR3 is CASSNEKLFF. CDR3 in DNA: TGTGCCAGCAGTAATGAAAAACTGTTTTTT.

The chain couples TRBV28 to TRBJ1-6, with 8 bases matching TRBD1. The V gene's germline CDR1 is MDHEN and CDR2 SYDVKM. V shed 4 bases, J shed 5 bases, and the junction held 10 bases outside the gene matches. This CDR3 comprises 17 residues. Here the CDR3 reads CASSSRSDRVHNSPLHF. The CDR3, as DNA: TGTGCCAGCAGTTCCAGATCGGACAGGGTGCATAATTCACCCCTCCACTTT.

The chain combines TRBV29-1 with TRBJ2-1; TRBD2 matches at 9 bases. The CDR3 consists of 14 residues. Losses at the gene ends were 6 bases for V and 7 bases for J; bases not matched to a gene: 10. Germline-derived CDR1 and CDR2 are SQVTM and ANQGSEA. CDR3 region: CSVKALAGMNEQFF. Written as DNA, the CDR3 is TGCAGCGTGAAAGCACTAGCGGGTATGAATGAGCAGTTCTTC.

The DNA of the CDR3 is TGTGCCAGCAGCGTCACAGGGGGCGGGACCCAGTACTTC. It codes for CASSVTGGGTQYF. The chain uses TRBV7-2 and TRBJ2-5; TRBD1 matches at 9 bases. Trimming cost V 5 bases and J 7 bases; bases outside gene matches: 5. CDR1 and CDR2 (germline): SGHTA, FQGNSA. The CDR3 extends over 13 amino acids.

About this clone itself: This may be a read error, as it is one base from a much larger clone. This chain links TRBV5-8 with TRBJ2-7; D unclear. In germline, CDR1 is SGHTS, CDR2 YDEGEE. The V and J ends lost 3 bases and 2 bases respectively, with 3 bases between them. The CDR3 has 11 amino acids. Written as DNA, the CDR3 is TGTGCCAGCAGCTCCCCCTACGAGCAGTACTTC. Amino acid sequence: CASSSPYEQYF.

The chain couples TRBV7-2 to TRBJ1-5; the D gene is possibly TRBD1 (6 bases). The CDR3 runs to 15 residues. Germline V gene sequence: CDR1 SGHTA, CDR2 FQGNSA. The V end was cut by 4 bases, the J end by 6 bases, with 16 bases between. The CDR3 reads CASSYIGGAAQPQHF. In DNA form, the CDR3 reads TGTGCCAGCAGCTACATCGGGGGCGCCGCTCAGCCCCAGCATTTT.

A single count supports this clone. This sequence joins TRBV5-1 and TRBJ2-6; D is unresolved. V was cut by 2 bases and J by 0 bases, with 9 bases left in between. The CDR3 has 16 amino acids. The germline gives CDR1 SGHRS, CDR2 YFSETQ. The CDR3 spells CASSLGGPSGANVLTF. CDR3 sequence (DNA): TGCGCCAGCAGCTTAGGCGGACCCTCTGGGGCCAACGTCCTGACTTTC.

V usage is TRBV5-1 and J usage is TRBJ2-7; 7 positions agree with TRBD2. The CDR3 runs to 15 residues. The germline V gene has CDR1 SGHRS and CDR2 YFSETQ. J gave up 0 bases and V 0 bases, and 3 bases lay outside the gene matches. CDR3 bases: TGCGCCAGCAGCTTGGATGCGGGAGACTCCTACGAGCAGTACTTC. Its protein is CASSLDAGDSYEQYF.

This clone was counted once. The chain links TRBV4-1 to TRBJ2-7, with 9 bases fitting TRBD1. CDR1 is MGHRA, CDR2 YSYEKL, per germline. This CDR3 contains 17 residues. Germline trimming cut 3 bases from V and 6 bases from J; bases unmatched to any gene: 15. The CDR3 loop is CASSHFRRDRDSIEQYF. The CDR3, as DNA: TGCGCCAGCAGCCATTTCCGGCGGGACAGGGACTCTATCGAGCAGTACTTC.

In this sample, this clone turned up once. The chain joins TRBV2 to TRBJ1-6, with D uncertain. V dropped 6 bases and J dropped 0 bases, with 9 bases sitting between them. The CDR3 extends over 15 amino acids. Germline V lookup: CDR1 SNHLY, CDR2 FYNNEI. The CDR3 reads CASRSPSSYNSPLHF. As DNA, the CDR3 is TGTGCCAGCAGATCGCCGAGCTCCTATAATTCACCCCTCCACTTT.

The J gene is TRBJ2-1, the V gene TRBV11-3, with 8 bases identical to TRBD2. Trimming took 4 bases from V and 5 from J; bases not matched to a gene: 4. CDR3 size: 14 residues. Looked up from germline, CDR1 is SGHNT and CDR2 is YENEEA. The DNA of the CDR3 is TGTGCCAGCAGCTCAACTAGCGGCCACAATGAGCAGTTCTTC. The encoded protein is CASSSTSGHNEQFF.

The chain uses TRBV18 and TRBJ2-5; D remains ambiguous. The CDR3 is made up of 15 amino acids. CDR1 is KGHSH, CDR2 LQKENI, per germline. The V gene lost 0 bases and the J gene lost 2 bases, with 10 bases spanning the gap. The CDR3 spells CASSPPMSAQETQYF. The CDR3 region has the DNA TGTGCCAGCTCACCACCGATGTCAGCTCAAGAGACCCAGTACTTC.

The chain recombines TRBV25-1 with TRBJ1-5, with a tentative D call TRBD1 (5 bases). The CDR3 length is 12 residues. The V gene's germline CDR1 is MGHDK and CDR2 SYGVNS. V gave up 6 bases and J gave up 3 bases, with 6 bases separating them. CDR3 DNA: TGTGCCAGCAGGGGGCCCAATCAGCCCCAGCATTTT. This gives the protein CASRGPNQPQHF.